This note documents a single TCR beta chain sequence. Antigen: not known. This specimen belongs to a study of cytomegalovirus exposure and HLA in healthy donors. Study-wide background: From donors who were HLA-typed, an early data release held about 89 million unique TCRs.

Use of 60 Vbeta and 13 Jbeta primers characterized the PCR. Sequencing was performed with immunoSEQ multiplex PCR; in TCRdb, only in-frame clones are kept and a portion is missing. The sample's table shows about 79,000 clones. This CDR3 region has 14 residues. The junction had 1 base not matched to a gene; V was cut back by 4 bases and J by 0 bases. Germline assignment: CDR1 LNHNV and CDR2 YYDKDF (reference sequence). The study, taken as a whole, reports: Earlier results showed most TCR beta V segments being productive about 90% or about 30% of the time.

This chain uses TRBV15 with TRBJ2-3; 7 nucleotides match TRBD2. This receptor was obtained from a man aged 25 to 40 in good health and CMV-seronegative. Sequenced sample: PBMCs. The CDR3 region is CATSKRGSTDTQYF. CDR3 nucleotides: TGTGCCACCAGCAAGCGGGGTAGCACAGATACGCAGTATTTT.